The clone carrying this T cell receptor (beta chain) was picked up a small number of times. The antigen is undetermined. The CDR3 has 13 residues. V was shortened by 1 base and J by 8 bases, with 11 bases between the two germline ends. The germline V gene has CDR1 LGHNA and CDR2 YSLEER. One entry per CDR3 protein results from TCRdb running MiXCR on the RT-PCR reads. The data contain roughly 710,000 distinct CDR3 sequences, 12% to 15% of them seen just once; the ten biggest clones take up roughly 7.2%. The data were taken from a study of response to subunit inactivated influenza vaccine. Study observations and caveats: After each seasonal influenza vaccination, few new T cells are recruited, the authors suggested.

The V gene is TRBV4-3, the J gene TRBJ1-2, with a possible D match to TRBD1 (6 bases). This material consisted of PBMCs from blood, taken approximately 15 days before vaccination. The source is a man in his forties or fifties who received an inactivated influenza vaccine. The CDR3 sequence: CASSQVGGLGYTF. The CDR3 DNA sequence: TGCGCCAGCAGCCAAGTCGGGGGGCTCGGCTACACCTTC.